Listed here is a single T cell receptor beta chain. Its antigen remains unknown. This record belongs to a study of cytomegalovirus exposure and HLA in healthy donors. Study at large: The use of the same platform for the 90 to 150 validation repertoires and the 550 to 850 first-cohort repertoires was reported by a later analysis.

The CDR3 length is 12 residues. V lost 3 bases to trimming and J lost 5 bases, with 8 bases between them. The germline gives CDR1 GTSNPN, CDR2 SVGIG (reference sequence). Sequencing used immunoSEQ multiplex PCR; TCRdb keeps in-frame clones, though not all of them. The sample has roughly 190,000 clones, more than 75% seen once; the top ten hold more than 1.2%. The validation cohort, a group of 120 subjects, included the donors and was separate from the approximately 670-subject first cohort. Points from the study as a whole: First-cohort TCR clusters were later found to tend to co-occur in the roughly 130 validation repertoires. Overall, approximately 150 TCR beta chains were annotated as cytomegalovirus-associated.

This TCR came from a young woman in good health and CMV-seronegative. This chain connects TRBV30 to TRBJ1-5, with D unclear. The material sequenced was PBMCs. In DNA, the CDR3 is TGTGCCTGGAGCAACGGGGATCAGCCCCAGCATTTT. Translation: CAWSNGDQPQHF. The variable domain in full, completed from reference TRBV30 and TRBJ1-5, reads SQTIHQWPATLVQPVGSPLSLECTVEGTSNPNLYWYRQAAGRGLQLLFYSVGIGQISSEVPQNLSASRPQDRQFILSSKKLLLSDSGFYLCAWSNGDQPQHFGDGTRLSIL.